This TCR beta chain emerged from a study of blood T cells in healthy people across ages. Next came a second PCR, run for roughly 6 to 11 cycles, which used a sample-barcoded 5' primer along with a J-beta primer mix. TCRdb reprocessed the 5' RACE reads with MiXCR, giving one entry per CDR3 protein. The repertoire consists of 380,000 or so distinct CDR3 sequences, with more than 45% occurring once and the leading ten covering under 65%. Per the germline V gene, CDR1 is SNHLY and CDR2 is FYNNEI. The CDR3 covers 16 residues. With 7 bases removed from V and 0 bases from J, the gap between germline ends came to 13 bases.

Sequencing used blood. The rearrangement uses TRBV2 and TRBJ2-6, with D unclear. This clonotype was obtained from a man aged 55 to 70 in good health. CDR3 bases: TGTGCCAGCACTCATGGAAGGATCTCTGGGGCCAACGTCCTGACTTTC. Amino acids: CASTHGRISGANVLTF.